This T cell receptor beta chain was obtained from a study of T cell responses to AZD1222 COVID-19 vaccine. General study findings and limits: Spike-specific TCR repertoires showed rising breadth and depth after two AZD1222 doses.

In regard to this clone: Its specificity is not known.

The repertoire was sequenced with immunoSEQ multiplex PCR; TCRdb's copy has only in-frame clones and lacks some. Among about 140,000 clones listed, approximately 95% were seen once. This TCR derives from an adult in good health. Specimen: peripheral blood, collected on day 0 of MenACWY control vaccination.

CDR3 sequence: CASSPEGQGGNYGYTF. CDR3 DNA: TGTGCCAGCAGCCCCGAAGGACAGGGGGGCAACTATGGCTACACCTTC. J is TRBJ1-2 and V is TRBV5-4, with 10 nucleotides matching TRBD1. Germline V gene lookup returns CDR1 SGHNT and CDR2 YYREEE (reference sequence). The CDR3 runs to 16 residues. V dropped 4 bases and J dropped 2; count of bases not matched to a gene: 8.